The 9 T cell receptor beta chains listed next were all sequenced from one sample in a study of T-cell reconstitution after alpha-beta-depleted transplantation in children. The authors prepared the TCRbeta library with unique molecular identifiers. A single record per CDR3 protein comes from TCRdb applying MiXCR to the PCR reads. The repertoire consists of about 610,000 distinct CDR3 sequences, with 10% occurring once and the leading ten covering roughly 4%. The sequences come from PBMCs from the stem cell graft donor, collected from the stem cell graft. The receptor set was obtained from a human donor who donated a stem cell graft to a child with acute myeloid leukemia.

This clonotype showed up just a few times. The rearrangement joins TRBV20-1 to TRBJ2-5; D unresolved. Germline values: CDR1 DFQATT, CDR2 SNEGSKA (reference sequence). The CDR3 loop spans 15 amino acids. Trimming cost V 5 bases and J 2 bases, with 18 bases left between them. CDR3 sequence (DNA): TGCAGTGCTGCCCCCCTAAGGTCGAGGCAAGAGACCCAGTACTTC. This codes for CSAAPLRSRQETQYF.

CDR3 nucleotides: TGTGCCAGCAGCTTTTCGGACAGGGGTGTCTACACCTTC. Translation gives CASSFSDRGVYTF. V and J are TRBV7-9 and TRBJ1-2, with 9 positions matching TRBD1. The CDR3 sequence is 13 residues long. V lost 3 bases and J lost 10; bases outside the gene matches: 6. Germline CDR1 SEHNR, CDR2 FQNEAQ (reference sequence).

This clonotype has more than one count but fewer than ten. This chain uses TRBV20-1 with TRBJ2-5; D is unclear. V was clipped by 3 bases and J by 5 bases, with 10 bases between them. CDR1 is DFQATT and CDR2 is SNEGSKA in the germline V gene (reference sequence). This CDR3 is 12 amino acids long. The CDR3 protein is CSASKLGETQYF. The CDR3 DNA is TGCAGTGCTAGCAAACTTGGGGAGACCCAGTACTTC.

This clonotype came up many times. The V call is TRBV25-1, the J call TRBJ2-6; no reliable D call. Trimming pared 4 bases from V and 4 bases from J, leaving 5 bases between. From germline, CDR1 is MGHDK and CDR2 SYGVNS. The CDR3 is 13 residues long. For the CDR3, the DNA is TGTGCCAGCAGTGTCACAGGGGCCAACGTCCTGACTTTC. Protein product: CASSVTGANVLTF.

The CDR3 protein is CASTLQGARTEAFF. CDR3 DNA sequence: TGCGCCAGCACCTTACAGGGGGCCCGCACTGAAGCTTTCTTT. The chain has TRBV5-1 and TRBJ1-1, with 9 nucleotides matching TRBD1. CDR1 and CDR2 (germline): SGHRS, YFSETQ. With 6 bases clipped from V and 4 bases from J, the junction kept 7 bases outside the gene matches. The CDR3 runs to 14 residues.

The V and J genes are TRBV9 and TRBJ2-1; D possibly corresponds to TRBD2 (5 bases). Per the germline V gene, CDR1 is SGDLS and CDR2 is YYNGEE. Trimming took 4 bases from V and 7 from J, leaving 18 bases between them. CDR3 size: 15 residues. The CDR3 here is CASSPALGVWNEQFF. DNA for the CDR3: TGTGCCAGCAGCCCGGCCCTCGGGGTATGGAATGAGCAGTTCTTC.

The V gene is TRBV29-1, the J gene TRBJ2-2, with 12 bases identical to TRBD1. CDR1 is SQVTM and CDR2 is ANQGSEA in the germline V gene. There are 16 residues in the CDR3. The trim removed 3 bases at V and 4 bases at J, leaving 6 bases unmatched. CDR3 in amino acids: CSVDGTGGRGTGELFF. CDR3 DNA sequence: TGCAGCGTTGACGGGACAGGGGGCAGGGGCACCGGGGAGCTGTTTTTT.

This clonotype has a count of ten or more. The chain couples TRBV7-2 to TRBJ2-1, with 12 bases that match TRBD2. Germline values: CDR1 SGHTA, CDR2 FQGNSA. V lost 2 bases, J lost 0 bases, and 11 bases stayed unmatched. There are 20 residues in the CDR3. The CDR3 bases are TGTGCCAGCAGCTTACCGACTAGCGGGAGACCCTTTAGCTCCTACAATGAGCAGTTCTTC. Translating it yields CASSLPTSGRPFSSYNEQFF.

This clonotype came up many times. The chain employs TRBV29-1 and TRBJ2-3, with D possibly being TRBD2 (5 bases). Germline lookup yields CDR1 SQVTM and CDR2 ANQGSEA. The CDR3 consists of 11 residues. V lost 5 bases and J lost 3, with 6 bases in between. The CDR3 DNA is TGCAGCGTTCGGAGGACAGATACGCAGTATTTT. Amino acid sequence: CSVRRTDTQYF.